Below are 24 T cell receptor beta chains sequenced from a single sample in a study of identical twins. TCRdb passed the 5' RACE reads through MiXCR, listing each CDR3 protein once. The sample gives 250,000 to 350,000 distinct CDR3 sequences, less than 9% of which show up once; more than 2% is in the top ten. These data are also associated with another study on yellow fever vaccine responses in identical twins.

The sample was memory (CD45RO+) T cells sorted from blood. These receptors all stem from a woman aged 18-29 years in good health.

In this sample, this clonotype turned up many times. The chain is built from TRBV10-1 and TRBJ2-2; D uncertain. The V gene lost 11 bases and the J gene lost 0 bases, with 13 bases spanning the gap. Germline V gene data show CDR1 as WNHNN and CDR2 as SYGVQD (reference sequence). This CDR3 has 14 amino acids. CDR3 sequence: CAAQGRPNTGELFF. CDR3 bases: TGCGCCGCACAAGGGCGACCGAACACCGGGGAGCTGTTTTTT.

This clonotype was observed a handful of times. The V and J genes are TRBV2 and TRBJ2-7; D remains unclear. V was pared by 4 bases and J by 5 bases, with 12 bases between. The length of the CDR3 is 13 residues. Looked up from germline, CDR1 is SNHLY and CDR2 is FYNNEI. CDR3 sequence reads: CASSAVVRNEQYF. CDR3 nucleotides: TGTGCCAGCAGTGCTGTAGTGCGAAACGAGCAGTACTTC.

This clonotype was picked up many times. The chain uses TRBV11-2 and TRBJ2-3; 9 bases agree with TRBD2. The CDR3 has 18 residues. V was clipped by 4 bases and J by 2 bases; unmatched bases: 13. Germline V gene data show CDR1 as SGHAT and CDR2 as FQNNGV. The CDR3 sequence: CASSSPALTSGTTDTQYF. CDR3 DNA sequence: TGTGCCAGCAGCTCCCCCGCGCTGACTAGCGGAACCACAGATACGCAGTATTTT.

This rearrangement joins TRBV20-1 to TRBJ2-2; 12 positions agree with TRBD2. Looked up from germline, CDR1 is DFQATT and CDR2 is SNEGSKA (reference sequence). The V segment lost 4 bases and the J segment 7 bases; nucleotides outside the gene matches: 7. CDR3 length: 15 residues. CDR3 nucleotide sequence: TGCAGTGCTAAGTCTAGCGGGGGGGCAGGCGGGGAGCTGTTTTTT. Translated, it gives CSAKSSGGAGGELFF.

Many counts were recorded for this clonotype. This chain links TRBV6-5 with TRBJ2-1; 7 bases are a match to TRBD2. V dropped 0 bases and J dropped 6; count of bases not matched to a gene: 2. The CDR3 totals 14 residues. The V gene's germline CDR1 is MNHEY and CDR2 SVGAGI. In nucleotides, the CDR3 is TGTGCCAGCAGTTACTCTAGCGGGTCCAATGAGCAGTTCTTC. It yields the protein CASSYSSGSNEQFF.

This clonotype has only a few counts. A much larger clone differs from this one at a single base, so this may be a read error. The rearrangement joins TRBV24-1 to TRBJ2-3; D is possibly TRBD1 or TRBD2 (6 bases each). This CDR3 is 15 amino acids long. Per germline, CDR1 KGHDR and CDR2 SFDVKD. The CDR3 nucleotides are TGTGCCACCAGTGATTTGGGGCGGGACACAGGTACGCAGTATTTT. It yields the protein CATSDLGRDTGTQYF.

CDR3 protein: CAIREDLSGANVLTF. In DNA, the CDR3 is TGTGCCATCAGGGAAGACTTATCTGGGGCCAACGTCCTGACTTTC. V usage is TRBV10-3 and J usage is TRBJ2-6; D not certain. The CDR3 runs to 15 residues. Germline CDR1 is ENHRY and CDR2 is SYGVKD. The V and J ends lost 6 bases and 1 base respectively, with 10 bases between them.

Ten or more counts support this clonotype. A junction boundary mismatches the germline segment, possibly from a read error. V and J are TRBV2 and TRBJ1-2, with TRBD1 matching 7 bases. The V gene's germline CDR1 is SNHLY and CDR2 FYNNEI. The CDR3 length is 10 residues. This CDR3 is CASSDGQAAF. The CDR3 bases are TGTGCCAGCAGTGACGGACAGGCGGCCTTC. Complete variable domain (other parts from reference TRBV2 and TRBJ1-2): EPEVTQTPSHQVTQMGQEVILRCVPISNHLYFYWYRQILGQKVEFLVSFYNNEISEKSEIFDDQFSVERPDGSNFTLKIRSTKLEDSAMYFCASSDGQAAFGSGTRLTVV.

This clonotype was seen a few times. The CDR3 loop is CASSLDPTGKYNEQFF. CDR3 coding DNA: TGCGCCAGCAGCTTGGATCCGACAGGAAAATACAATGAGCAGTTCTTC. The chain employs TRBV5-1 and TRBJ2-1; D might be TRBD1 (6 bases). Germline V gene lookup returns CDR1 SGHRS and CDR2 YFSETQ. The CDR3 is 16 amino acids. V lost 0 bases, J lost 4 bases, and 14 bases lay in between.

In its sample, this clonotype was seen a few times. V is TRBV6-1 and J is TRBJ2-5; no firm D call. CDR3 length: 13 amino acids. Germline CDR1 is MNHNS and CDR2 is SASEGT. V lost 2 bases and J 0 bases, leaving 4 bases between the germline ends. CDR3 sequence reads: CASSEPNQETQYF. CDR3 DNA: TGTGCCAGCAGTGAACCTAACCAAGAGACCCAGTACTTC.

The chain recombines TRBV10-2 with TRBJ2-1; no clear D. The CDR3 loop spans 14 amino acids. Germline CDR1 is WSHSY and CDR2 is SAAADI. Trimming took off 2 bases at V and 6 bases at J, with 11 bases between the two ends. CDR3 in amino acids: CASSEQTPGNEQFF. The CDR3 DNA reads TGCGCCAGCAGTGAGCAGACCCCCGGCAATGAGCAGTTCTTC.

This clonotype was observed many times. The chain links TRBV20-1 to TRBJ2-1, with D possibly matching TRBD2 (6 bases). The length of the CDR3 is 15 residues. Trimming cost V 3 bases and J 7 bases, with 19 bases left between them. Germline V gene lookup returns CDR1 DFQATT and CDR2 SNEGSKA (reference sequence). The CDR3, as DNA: TGCAGTGCTAGGAGCTTAGCGGTGAGGGGAAATGAGCAGTTCTTC. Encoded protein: CSARSLAVRGNEQFF.

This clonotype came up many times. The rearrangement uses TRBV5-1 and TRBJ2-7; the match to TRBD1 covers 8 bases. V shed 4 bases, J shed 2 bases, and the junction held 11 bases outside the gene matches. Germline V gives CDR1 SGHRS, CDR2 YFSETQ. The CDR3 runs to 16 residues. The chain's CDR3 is CASSPGQGLPTYEQYV. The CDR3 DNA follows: TGCGCCAGCAGCCCCGGACAGGGACTCCCTACCTACGAGCAGTACGTC.

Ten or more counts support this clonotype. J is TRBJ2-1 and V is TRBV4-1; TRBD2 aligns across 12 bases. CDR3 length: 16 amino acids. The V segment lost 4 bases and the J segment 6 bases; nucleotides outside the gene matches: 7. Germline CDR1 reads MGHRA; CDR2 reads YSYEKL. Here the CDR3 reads CASSLETSGSFNEQFF. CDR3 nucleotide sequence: TGCGCCAGCAGCCTTGAGACTAGCGGGAGTTTCAATGAGCAGTTCTTC.

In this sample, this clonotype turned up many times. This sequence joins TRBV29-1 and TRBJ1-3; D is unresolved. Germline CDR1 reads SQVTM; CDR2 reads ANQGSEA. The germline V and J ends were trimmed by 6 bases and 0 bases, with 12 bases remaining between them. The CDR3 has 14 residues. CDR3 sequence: CSVMTQTSGNTIYF. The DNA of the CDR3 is TGCAGCGTAATGACCCAGACCTCTGGAAACACCATATATTTT.

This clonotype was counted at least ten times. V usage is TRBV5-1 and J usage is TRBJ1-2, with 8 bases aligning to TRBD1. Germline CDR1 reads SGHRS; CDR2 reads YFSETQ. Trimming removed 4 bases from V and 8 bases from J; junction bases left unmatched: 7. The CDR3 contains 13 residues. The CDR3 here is CASSQGTGRGYTF. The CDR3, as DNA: TGCGCCAGCAGCCAAGGGACAGGACGCGGCTACACCTTC. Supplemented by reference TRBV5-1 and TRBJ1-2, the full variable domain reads KAGVTQTPRYLIKTRGQQVTLSCSPISGHRSVSWYQQTPGQGLQFLFEYFSETQRNKGNFPGRFSGRQFSNSRSEMNVSTLELGDSALYLCASSQGTGRGYTFGSGTRLTVV.

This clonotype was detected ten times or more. The CDR3 region is CASSNRESSYNEQFF. CDR3 DNA sequence: TGTGCCAGCAGCAACAGGGAGAGCTCCTACAATGAGCAGTTCTTC. The gene calls are TRBV13 and TRBJ2-1; a weak D match, TRBD1 (6 bases). V was trimmed by 5 bases and J by 0 bases, leaving 11 bases between them. The CDR3 covers 15 residues. Germline V gene lookup returns CDR1 PRHDT and CDR2 FYEKMQ (reference sequence).

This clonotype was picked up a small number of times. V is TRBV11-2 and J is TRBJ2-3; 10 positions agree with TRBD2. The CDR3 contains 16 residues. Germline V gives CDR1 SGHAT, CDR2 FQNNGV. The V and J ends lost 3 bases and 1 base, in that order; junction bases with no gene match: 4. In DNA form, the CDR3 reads TGTGCCAGCAGCTTTAGCGGGAGGCCGGGCACAGATACGCAGTATTTT. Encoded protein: CASSFSGRPGTDTQYF.

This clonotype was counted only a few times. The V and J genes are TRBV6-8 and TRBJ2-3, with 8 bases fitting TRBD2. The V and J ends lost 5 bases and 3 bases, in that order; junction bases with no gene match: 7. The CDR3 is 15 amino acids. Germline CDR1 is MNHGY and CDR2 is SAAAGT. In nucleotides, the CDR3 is TGTGCCAGCAGTGGGACTAGTCGGGAGACAGATACGCAGTATTTT. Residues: CASSGTSRETDTQYF.

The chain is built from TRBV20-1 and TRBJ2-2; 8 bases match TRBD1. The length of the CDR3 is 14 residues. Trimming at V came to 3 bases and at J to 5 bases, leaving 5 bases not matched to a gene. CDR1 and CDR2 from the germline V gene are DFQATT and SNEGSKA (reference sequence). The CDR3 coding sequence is TGCAGTGCTAGGGGCAGGGGGCATACCGGGGAGCTGTTTTTT. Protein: CSARGRGHTGELFF.

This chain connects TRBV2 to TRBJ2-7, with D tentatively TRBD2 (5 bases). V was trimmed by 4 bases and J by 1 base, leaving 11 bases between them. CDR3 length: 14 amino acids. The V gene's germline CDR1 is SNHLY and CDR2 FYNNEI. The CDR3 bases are TGTGCCAGCAGTGGGGAGACACGATCCTACGAGCAGTACTTC. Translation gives CASSGETRSYEQYF.

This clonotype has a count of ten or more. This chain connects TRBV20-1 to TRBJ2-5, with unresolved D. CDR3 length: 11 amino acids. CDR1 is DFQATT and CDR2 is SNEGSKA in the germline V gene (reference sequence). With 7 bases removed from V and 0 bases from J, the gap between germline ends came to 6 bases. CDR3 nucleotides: TGCAGTGGGTCCTACCAAGAGACCCAGTACTTC. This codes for CSGSYQETQYF.

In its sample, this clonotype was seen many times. The CDR3 region has the DNA TGCGCCAGCAGCCAAGTCACGAGGGGCTACGATGGCAGGGGAGCTGAAGCTTTCTTT. This gives the protein CASSQVTRGYDGRGAEAFF. V gene TRBV4-1 combines with J gene TRBJ1-1; a possible D gene is TRBD1 (6 bases). CDR1 MGHRA and CDR2 YSYEKL come from the germline V gene. V dropped 1 base and J dropped 6 bases, with 27 bases sitting between them. This CDR3 is built from 19 residues.

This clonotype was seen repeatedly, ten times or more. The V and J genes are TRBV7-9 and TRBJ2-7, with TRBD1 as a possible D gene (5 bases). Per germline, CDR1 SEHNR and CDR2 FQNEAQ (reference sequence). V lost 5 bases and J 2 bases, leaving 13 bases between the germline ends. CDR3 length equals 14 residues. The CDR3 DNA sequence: TGTGCCAGCAGCCCCGAACAGGCGACCTACGAGCAGTACTTC. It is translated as CASSPEQATYEQYF.